Sequencing of this T cell receptor (beta chain) was carried out in a study of neurological immune-mediated disorders. TCRdb re-called the 5' RACE reads through MiXCR, storing one row per CDR3 protein. The sample records under 100,000 distinct CDR3 sequences, around 13% being singletons. Time point: longitudinal time-point 2. This clonotype counts as medium-sized. CDR3 length: 16 amino acids. The germline V gene has CDR1 DFQATT and CDR2 SNEGSKA (reference sequence). The ends were cut back, 0 bases at V and 6 bases at J, with 20 bases in the middle. This sequence originates from a female donor with HTLV-1-associated myelopathy (HAM/TSP). Specimen: PBMCs. The chain recombines TRBV20-1 with TRBJ1-2; D may be TRBD1 (5 bases). CDR3 in amino acids: CSARELGREDLNGYTF. The DNA of the CDR3 is TGCAGTGCTAGAGAGTTAGGCAGGGAGGATTTAAATGGCTACACCTTC.